The 31 T cell receptor beta chains below come from one sample, sequenced in a study of early T cells in non-severe SARS-CoV-2 infection. TCRdb reanalysed the 5' RACE reads using MiXCR and keeps one entry per CDR3 protein. The table has around 50,000 distinct CDR3 sequences, roughly 5.3% seen once. The sequenced sample was whole blood. The receptors originated from an adult who was a healthcare worker with PCR-confirmed SARS-CoV-2 infection or an uninfected control (not recorded which).

There are many counts of this clonotype. The CDR3 coding sequence is TGTGCCAGCAGTTTCCACCAAGTGAATTCACCCCTCCACTTT. Translated: CASSFHQVNSPLHF. The chain recombines TRBV27 with TRBJ1-6; D is unresolved. With 3 bases removed from V and 7 bases from J, the gap between germline ends came to 10 bases. The germline V gene has CDR1 MNHEY and CDR2 SMNVEV (reference sequence). This CDR3 is built from 14 residues.

This clonotype has ten or more counts. The CDR3 coding sequence is TGCAGCGTTCCAGGACCGGGGCTCTGGGACACCGGGGAGCTGTTTTTT. This gives the protein CSVPGPGLWDTGELFF. The rearrangement joins TRBV29-1 to TRBJ2-2; D is possibly TRBD1 or TRBD2 (5 bases each). This CDR3 is built from 16 residues. The V gene lost 5 bases and the J gene lost 3 bases, with 19 bases spanning the gap. The germline gives CDR1 SQVTM, CDR2 ANQGSEA.

The chain is built from TRBV24-1 and TRBJ1-1; 9 positions match TRBD1. V was clipped by 8 bases and J by 8 bases; unmatched bases: 2. The CDR3 extends over 11 amino acids. The germline CDR1 and CDR2 sequences are KGHDR and SFDVKD. CDR3 sequence reads: CATNGQGEAFF. In DNA, the CDR3 is TGTGCCACCAACGGACAGGGGGAAGCTTTCTTT.

The chain has TRBV6-4 and TRBJ2-3, with D possibly TRBD1 on 5 matching bases. CDR3 size: 13 residues. Trimming pared 10 bases from V and 7 bases from J, leaving 18 bases between. Germline V lookup: CDR1 MRHNA, CDR2 SNTAGT. CDR3 residues: CATSIGQGNTQYF. CDR3 coding DNA: TGTGCCACCTCCATCGGACAAGGAAATACGCAGTATTTT.

This clonotype was counted at least ten times. V gene TRBV7-2 combines with J gene TRBJ2-7, with D hard to call. The ends were cut back, 5 bases at V and 0 bases at J, with 5 bases in the middle. This CDR3 is 12 amino acids long. CDR1 is SGHTA and CDR2 is FQGNSA in the germline V gene. The CDR3 bases are TGTGCCAGCAGCCCCAGCTCCTACGAGCAGTACTTC. Protein sequence: CASSPSSYEQYF.

The chain employs TRBV7-6 and TRBJ1-1, with TRBD1 as a possible D gene (6 bases). Deletions cut 0 bases from V and 6 bases from J, with 8 bases between. The CDR3 sequence is 13 residues long. Germline CDR1 reads SGHVS; CDR2 reads FNYEAQ. CDR3: CASSLAGGSEAFF. The CDR3, as DNA: TGTGCCAGCAGCTTAGCAGGGGGGTCTGAAGCTTTCTTT.

Many counts were recorded for this clonotype. The chain couples TRBV6-5 to TRBJ2-5, with D unclear. Germline V gives CDR1 MNHEY, CDR2 SVGAGI. Trimming left V 7 bases short and J 5 bases short, with 14 bases between. CDR3 length: 13 amino acids. Here the CDR3 reads CASTGPAWETQYF. The CDR3 coding sequence is TGTGCCAGCACTGGGCCCGCGTGGGAGACCCAGTACTTC.

The chain uses TRBV5-1 and TRBJ2-1; no clear D. The CDR3 length is 12 residues. The V gene's germline CDR1 is SGHRS and CDR2 YFSETQ. V was cut by 2 bases and J by 8 bases, with 8 bases left in between. CDR3 loop: CASSLQMDEQFF. CDR3 DNA: TGCGCCAGCAGCTTACAGATGGATGAGCAGTTCTTC. The whole variable domain, remainder taken from reference TRBV5-1 and TRBJ2-1, is KAGVTQTPRYLIKTRGQQVTLSCSPISGHRSVSWYQQTPGQGLQFLFEYFSETQRNKGNFPGRFSGRQFSNSRSEMNVSTLELGDSALYLCASSLQMDEQFFGPGTRLTVL.

This clonotype turned up a few times. CDR3 DNA: TGTGCCAGCAGTTACTCCCCTTCAAGCGGGGAGACCCAGTACTTC. It translates to CASSYSPSSGETQYF. The rearrangement uses TRBV6-5 and TRBJ2-5, with D possibly TRBD2 on 6 matching bases. Germline CDR1 and CDR2: MNHEY and SVGAGI. CDR3 length: 15 amino acids. V was shortened by 0 bases and J by 5 bases, with 13 bases between the two germline ends.

The J gene is TRBJ2-1, the V gene TRBV6-4, with D uncertain. Trimming took off 4 bases at V and 6 bases at J, with 16 bases between the two ends. CDR3 length: 15 residues. CDR1 and CDR2 from the germline V gene are MRHNA and SNTAGT. CDR3 sequence: CASSVVPVSGNEQFF. As DNA, the CDR3 is TGTGCCAGCAGTGTTGTTCCAGTCTCGGGCAATGAGCAGTTCTTC.

This clonotype was observed a few times. V and J are TRBV6-5 and TRBJ2-7; D may match TRBD1 or TRBD2 (7 bases each). CDR3 length: 14 residues. Germline values: CDR1 MNHEY, CDR2 SVGAGI. Deletions cut 6 bases from V and 2 bases from J, with 14 bases between. CDR3 loop: CASSRQGGAYEQYF. The CDR3, as DNA: TGTGCCAGCAGCCGACAGGGAGGGGCCTACGAGCAGTACTTC.

V and J are TRBV7-6 and TRBJ2-3, with D perhaps being TRBD1 or TRBD2 (5 bases each). Per the germline V gene, CDR1 is SGHVS and CDR2 is FNYEAQ. The CDR3 spans 12 residues. Trimming took 5 bases from V and 6 from J, leaving 9 bases between them. Here the CDR3 DNA reads TGTGCCAGCAGCCCGAGGGGTGATACGCAGTATTTT. It translates to CASSPRGDTQYF.

This clonotype was counted many times. The chain recombines TRBV13 with TRBJ1-6, with no clear D. V lost 4 bases to trimming and J lost 0 bases, with 10 bases between them. CDR3 length: 16 amino acids. CDR1 and CDR2 (germline): PRHDT, FYEKMQ (reference sequence). DNA of the CDR3: TGTGCCAGCAGCTCAGATCCCAGCTCCTATAATTCACCCCTCCACTTT. Amino acid sequence: CASSSDPSSYNSPLHF.

In its sample, this clonotype was seen many times. The rearrangement uses TRBV10-2 and TRBJ2-1; 9 bases agree with TRBD2. Germline assignment: CDR1 WSHSY and CDR2 SAAADI. The CDR3 totals 15 residues. V was pared by 6 bases and J by 3 bases, with 6 bases of the junction left unmatched. DNA for the CDR3: TGCGCCAGCAGCCGGGGCGGGAGGGACTACAATGAGCAGTTCTTC. The encoded protein is CASSRGGRDYNEQFF.

This clonotype turned up a few times. A much larger clone lies a single base off, so this may be a read error. The chain has TRBV4-1 and TRBJ2-7; 7 bases are shared with TRBD2. The CDR3 consists of 16 residues. With 4 bases clipped from V and 2 bases from J, the junction kept 11 bases outside the gene matches. Germline-derived CDR1 and CDR2 are MGHRA and YSYEKL. The CDR3 nucleotides are TGCGCCAGCAGCCCCCTCCCTCGCGGGAGAACCTACGAGCAGTACTTC. Encoded protein: CASSPLPRGRTYEQYF.

This clonotype was counted ten times or more. The V gene is TRBV12-5, the J gene TRBJ1-5; D remains unclear. With 1 base removed from V and 3 bases from J, the gap between germline ends came to 7 bases. CDR1 is LGHNT and CDR2 is FRNRAP in the germline V gene. The CDR3 length is 14 residues. CDR3: CASGLGSPNQPQHF. The CDR3 DNA sequence: TGTGCTAGTGGTTTGGGCAGCCCCAATCAGCCCCAGCATTTT.

The chain is built from TRBV2 and TRBJ2-1, with unresolved D. V was cut by 6 bases and J by 15 bases, with 15 bases left in between. Looked up from germline, CDR1 is SNHLY and CDR2 is FYNNEI. The CDR3 extends over 11 amino acids. CDR3 bases: TGTGCCAGCAGACTCGGCCTACTGGGGTTCTTC. This gives the protein CASRLGLLGFF.

This clonotype has more than one count but fewer than ten. This chain links TRBV2 with TRBJ1-1, with 7 positions matching TRBD1. This CDR3 spans 13 amino acids. The V and J ends lost 8 bases and 1 base, in that order; junction bases with no gene match: 4. Germline V gives CDR1 SNHLY, CDR2 FYNNEI. The chain's CDR3 is CASGRDRNTEAFF. The CDR3 DNA is TGTGCCAGCGGTCGGGACAGGAACACTGAAGCTTTCTTT.

On this clonotype itself: A much bigger clone sits one base away, suggesting this may be a read error. The J gene is TRBJ2-1, the V gene TRBV28, with 10 positions matching TRBD2. Germline CDR1 reads MDHEN; CDR2 reads SYDVKM. The CDR3 runs to 18 residues. The junction had 19 bases not matched to a gene; V was cut back by 2 bases and J by 12 bases. The CDR3 loop is CASSLVSSGLASHTTQFF. The CDR3 region has the DNA TGTGCCAGCAGTTTAGTTTCTTCGGGACTAGCGAGCCATACGACGCAGTTCTTC.

As for this clonotype: A much more abundant neighbour one base away suggests this may be a read error. In this CDR3 the conserved last residue, phenylalanine or tryptophan, is missing, so a read error is likely. The rearrangement joins TRBV5-4 to TRBJ1-2, with D hard to call. Germline lookup yields CDR1 SGHNT and CDR2 YYREEE (reference sequence). CDR3 length: 13 residues. Deletions cut 3 bases from V and 0 bases from J, with 6 bases between. The CDR3 region is CASSSTSNYGYTY. Written as DNA, the CDR3 is TGTGCCAGCAGCTCAACCTCTAACTATGGCTACACCTAC.

This rearrangement joins TRBV12-3 or TRBV12-4 to TRBJ2-1, with D hard to call. This CDR3 region has 14 residues. The germline V and J ends were trimmed by 6 bases and 6 bases, with 15 bases remaining between them. The CDR3 loop reads CASSDSPGANEQFF. Written as DNA, the CDR3 is TGTGCCAGCAGCGACTCCCCGGGTGCCAATGAGCAGTTCTTC.

This clonotype was counted ten times or more. The chain uses TRBV27 and TRBJ1-6; unclear D gene. Germline lookup yields CDR1 MNHEY and CDR2 SMNVEV (reference sequence). The CDR3 covers 12 residues. V dropped 3 bases and J dropped 4 bases, with 1 base sitting between them. The CDR3 loop reads CASSLYNSPLHF. In DNA form, the CDR3 reads TGTGCCAGCAGTTTGTATAATTCACCCCTCCACTTT.

Notes on this clonotype: This may stem from a read error, because a much larger clone lies one nucleotide away. Since the CDR3 does not end with the conserved phenylalanine or tryptophan, this likely comes from a read error. The limits of the CDR3 on the DNA are not certain, so only TCRdb's listed CDR3 is given. The chain combines TRBV21-1 with TRBJ1-4; the listed D gene, TRBD1, was not tested against the DNA. TRBV21-1 is described as a pseudogene. Ends included, the CDR3 has 12 residues. CDR3 residues: CASIQTGNGLFI.

The sample holds a few counts of this clonotype. This chain's CDR3 is CASSINRGIDTQYF. In DNA form, the CDR3 reads TGTGCCAGTAGTATAAACCGCGGTATAGATACGCAGTATTTT. The chain uses TRBV19 and TRBJ2-3, with D uncertain. Germline V CDR1 and CDR2: LNHDA, SQIVND (reference sequence). V gave up 2 bases and J gave up 5 bases, with 11 bases separating them. The CDR3 sequence is 14 residues long. Variable domain in full (rest from reference TRBV19 and TRBJ2-3): DGGITQSPKYLFRKEGQNVTLSCEQNLNHDAMYWYRQDPGQGLRLIYYSQIVNDFQKGDIAEGYSVSREKKESFPLTVTSAQKNPTAFYLCASSINRGIDTQYFGPGTRLTVL.

This clonotype showed up just a few times. The chain has TRBV18 and TRBJ1-1; the D is unclear. From germline, CDR1 is KGHSH and CDR2 LQKENI. CDR3 length equals 13 residues. The V gene lost 4 bases and the J gene lost 3 bases, with 9 bases spanning the gap. CDR3: CASSREKDTEAFF. The CDR3 DNA reads TGTGCCAGCTCACGCGAAAAGGACACTGAAGCTTTCTTT.

This clonotype was counted ten times or more. The chain combines TRBV6-6 with TRBJ2-7; D is undetermined. This CDR3 is 13 amino acids long. V dropped 0 bases and J dropped 3 bases, with 6 bases sitting between them. The V gene's germline CDR1 is MNHNY and CDR2 SVGAGI (reference sequence). CDR3 bases: TGTGCCAGCAGTTACTCGATTCTCTACGAGCAGTACTTC. Protein: CASSYSILYEQYF.

The chain combines TRBV15 with TRBJ1-2, with D maybe TRBD1 (5 bases). The CDR3 runs to 14 residues. Germline V CDR1 and CDR2: LNHNV, YYDKDF (reference sequence). Trimming removed 0 bases at V and 2 bases at J, with 7 bases between. CDR3 sequence: CATSRDRDNYGYTF. In DNA, the CDR3 is TGTGCCACCAGCAGAGACCGGGACAACTATGGCTACACCTTC.

This clonotype was observed a handful of times. V gene TRBV9 combines with J gene TRBJ2-5; D may be TRBD1 (6 bases). CDR1 is SGDLS, CDR2 YYNGEE, per germline. V was shortened by 0 bases and J by 1 base, with 10 bases between the two germline ends. The CDR3 totals 15 residues. The DNA of the CDR3 is TGTGCCAGCAGCGTAGTCCAAGGGGGCCAAGAGACCCAGTACTTC. Its protein is CASSVVQGGQETQYF.

There are a few counts of this clonotype. The V gene is TRBV5-4, the J gene TRBJ1-2; D remains unclear. CDR1 SGHNT and CDR2 YYREEE come from the germline V gene (reference sequence). V was clipped by 4 bases and J by 7 bases, with 20 bases between them. The CDR3 consists of 15 residues. CDR3 amino acids: CASSPYSTGDGGYTF. In DNA, the CDR3 is TGTGCCAGCAGCCCCTACTCCACCGGGGATGGTGGCTACACCTTC.

Ten or more counts support this clonotype. At one boundary the junction diverges from the germline segment, which might be a read error. The V and J genes are TRBV5-6 and TRBJ1-5; D gene ambiguous. Germline V lookup: CDR1 SGHDT, CDR2 YYEEEE. This CDR3 contains 15 residues. The CDR3 spells CASSLSFGRNRPQHF. The CDR3 DNA sequence: TGTGCCAGCAGCTTGTCTTTCGGAAGGAATCGGCCCCAGCATTTT.

This rearrangement joins TRBV12-3 or TRBV12-4 to TRBJ2-7; weak D call: TRBD2 (6 bases). This CDR3 is built from 14 residues. V was shortened by 6 bases and J by 3 bases, with 15 bases between the two germline ends. CDR3 bases: TGTGCCAGCAGCCGGACCCGGGGGAGCTACGAGCAGTACTTC. Protein: CASSRTRGSYEQYF.